The 23 T cell receptor beta chains in this list originate from one sample, sequenced in a study of shared clonotypes between healthy human individuals. The table came from immunoSEQ multiplex PCR; TCRdb's copy has only in-frame clones and leaves some out. The sample has 2 million to 3 million clones; 93% are singletons. Sequencing input: naive CD4+ T cells from PBMCs. This sample's subset: CD45RA+ positively selected. These receptors came from a man between 18 and 35 years old in good health. Some clones in this sample may be carry-over from other donors' samples.

The chain joins TRBV28 to TRBJ1-5; D gene uncertain. The CDR3 spans 14 residues. V dropped 6 bases and J dropped 6 bases, with 15 bases sitting between them. CDR1 and CDR2 (germline): MDHEN, SYDVKM. The CDR3 region is CASSPPRDTQPQHF. CDR3 DNA: TGTGCCAGCAGCCCCCCCCGCGACACTCAGCCCCAGCATTTT.

Worth noting for this clone: The sample contains more than one DNA sequence encoding this CDR3. J is TRBJ2-5 and V is TRBV5-6, with 7 bases lining up with TRBD1. The trim removed 1 base at V and 5 bases at J, leaving 2 bases unmatched. The germline V gene has CDR1 SGHDT and CDR2 YYEEEE. The CDR3 totals 13 residues. The CDR3: CASSLRGRETQYF. The CDR3 DNA reads TGTGCCAGCAGCTTGAGGGGGCGGGAGACCCAGTACTTC.

The CDR3 loop reads CAIQHPGTNYGYTF. The CDR3 coding sequence is TGTGCCATCCAGCACCCAGGGACTAACTATGGCTACACCTTC. The chain employs TRBV6-5 and TRBJ1-2; D is possibly TRBD1 (5 bases). This CDR3 contains 14 residues. Germline CDR1 is MNHEY and CDR2 is SVGAGI. Trimming stripped 10 bases from V and 0 bases from J, with 15 bases between.

The sample holds one count of this clone. The chain combines TRBV7-3 with TRBJ2-7; D may be TRBD2 (6 bases). CDR3 length: 14 residues. Trimming pared 5 bases from V and 5 bases from J, leaving 16 bases between. Germline lookup yields CDR1 SGHTA and CDR2 FQGTGA. The CDR3 sequence: CASSPDRGYHEQYF. In DNA form, the CDR3 reads TGTGCCAGCAGCCCGGACCGGGGGTACCACGAGCAGTACTTC.

The chain recombines TRBV21-1 with TRBJ2-4; TRBD2 is taken as the D call from the table, unchecked against the DNA. TRBV21-1 is a known pseudogene. The CDR3 extends over 17 amino acids. CDR3 loop: CASSGTTSGVAKNIQYF. The CDR3, as DNA: TGTGCCAGCAGCGGGACGACTAGCGGGGTAGCCAAAAACATTCAGTACTTC.

V gene TRBV9 combines with J gene TRBJ2-6; 8 bases map to TRBD2. Germline-derived CDR1 and CDR2 are SGDLS and YYNGEE. The CDR3 is made up of 17 amino acids. The trim removed 0 bases at V and 0 bases at J, leaving 2 bases unmatched. The CDR3, as DNA: TGTGCCAGCAGCGTAGGTAGCGGGGCCTCTGGGGCCAACGTCCTGACTTTC. As protein: CASSVGSGASGANVLTF.

The chain employs TRBV4-1 and TRBJ2-3; 7 nucleotides match TRBD1. The CDR3 length is 16 residues. Germline CDR1 is MGHRA and CDR2 is YSYEKL. Trimming removed 1 base from V and 3 bases from J; junction bases left unmatched: 7. DNA of the CDR3: TGCGCCAGCAGCCAAGGCCGCAGGGGGAGTACAGATACGCAGTATTTT. As protein: CASSQGRRGSTDTQYF.

This clone came up a few times. CDR3 sequence reads: CASSVEGGRNTEAFF. The CDR3 DNA follows: TGCGCCAGCAGCGTGGAAGGAGGGAGGAACACTGAAGCTTTCTTT. The chain links TRBV5-1 to TRBJ1-1; no reliable D call. CDR1 and CDR2 (germline): SGHRS, YFSETQ. The CDR3 runs 15 residues. The V gene lost 4 bases and the J gene lost 1 base, with 14 bases spanning the gap.

The genes are TRBV7-2 and TRBJ1-1; TRBD1 might be the D (5 bases). Germline V gives CDR1 SGHTA, CDR2 FQGNSA. The CDR3 is 14 amino acids. V was clipped by 5 bases and J by 1 base, with 11 bases between them. DNA for the CDR3: TGTGCCAGCAGCGCCTGGGGGGGGAACACTGAAGCTTTCTTT. Protein: CASSAWGGNTEAFF.

The CDR3 sequence is CASRSVSGANVLTF. DNA for the CDR3: TGTGCCAGTAGATCGGTCTCTGGGGCCAACGTCCTGACTTTC. The rearrangement uses TRBV19 and TRBJ2-6; D uncertain. With 6 bases removed from V and 0 bases from J, the gap between germline ends came to 6 bases. Germline-derived CDR1 and CDR2 are LNHDA and SQIVND (reference sequence). The CDR3 loop spans 14 amino acids.

Note on this clone: The sample has other DNA sequences that encode this CDR3 too. J is TRBJ2-7 and V is TRBV19; D unresolved. The CDR3 length is 12 residues. Germline loops: CDR1 LNHDA, CDR2 SQIVND (reference sequence). Between the trimmed V and J ends, which lost 2 bases and 3 bases, there was a span of 5 bases. The CDR3 is CASSIRGYEQYF. The CDR3 region has the DNA TGTGCCAGTAGTATACGCGGCTACGAGCAGTACTTC. The complete variable domain, with remaining parts taken from reference TRBV19 and TRBJ2-7, reads DGGITQSPKYLFRKEGQNVTLSCEQNLNHDAMYWYRQDPGQGLRLIYYSQIVNDFQKGDIAEGYSVSREKKESFPLTVTSAQKNPTAFYLCASSIRGYEQYFGPGTRLTVT.

V is TRBV14 and J is TRBJ2-7; tentative D call: TRBD1 (5 bases). Germline V gene lookup returns CDR1 SGHDN and CDR2 FVKESK. V was cut by 4 bases and J by 0 bases, with 10 bases left in between. The CDR3 is 14 amino acids. CDR3 loop: CASSRTNPSYEQYF. The CDR3 DNA follows: TGTGCCAGCAGCCGGACAAATCCCTCCTACGAGCAGTACTTC.

Concerning this clone itself: The sample carries other DNA sequences with the same CDR3. This chain uses TRBV4-1 with TRBJ2-7; the D gene could be TRBD1 or TRBD2 (6 bases each). Trimming left V 0 bases short and J 0 bases short, with 15 bases between. The CDR3 extends over 17 amino acids. The V gene's germline CDR1 is MGHRA and CDR2 YSYEKL. The CDR3 sequence: CASSQDRGGTSSYEQYF. In DNA, the CDR3 is TGCGCCAGCAGCCAAGATCGTGGGGGGACAAGCTCCTACGAGCAGTACTTC.

V gene TRBV18 combines with J gene TRBJ1-1; D uncertain. V lost 5 bases and J 3 bases, leaving 13 bases between the germline ends. In germline, CDR1 is KGHSH, CDR2 LQKENI. This CDR3 region has 14 residues. Here the CDR3 reads CASSINRADTEAFF. The CDR3 DNA reads as TGTGCCAGCTCAATCAACCGGGCCGACACTGAAGCTTTCTTT.

This chain connects TRBV25-1 to TRBJ1-2, with D hard to call. The V end was cut by 5 bases, the J end by 6 bases, with 10 bases between. The CDR3 sequence is 12 residues long. Germline V gene lookup returns CDR1 MGHDK and CDR2 SYGVNS. CDR3 residues: CASSKFGDGYTF. In nucleotides, the CDR3 is TGTGCCAGCAGTAAATTCGGAGATGGCTACACCTTC.

This chain connects TRBV19 to TRBJ2-1; no reliable D call. The germline V and J ends were trimmed by 3 bases and 6 bases, with 12 bases remaining between them. The CDR3 spans 14 residues. Germline V lookup: CDR1 LNHDA, CDR2 SQIVND (reference sequence). In nucleotides, the CDR3 is TGTGCCAGTAGTATTGGTCCAGGCGTCAATGAGCAGTTCTTC. Translating gives CASSIGPGVNEQFF.

This sequence joins TRBV5-1 and TRBJ2-7; D is undetermined. Trimming took off 0 bases at V and 0 bases at J, with 10 bases between the two ends. The CDR3 is 15 amino acids. The germline V gene encodes CDR1 SGHRS and CDR2 YFSETQ. The CDR3: CASSLVMGYSYEQYF. The CDR3 region has the DNA TGCGCCAGCAGCTTGGTCATGGGTTACTCCTACGAGCAGTACTTC.

This rearrangement joins TRBV14 to TRBJ2-5; the D call may be TRBD1 or TRBD2 (5 bases each). V lost 0 bases to trimming and J lost 0 bases, with 8 bases between them. CDR3 size: 15 residues. CDR1 and CDR2 from the germline V gene are SGHDN and FVKESK. The CDR3 spells CASSQDWGHQETQYF. CDR3 nucleotide sequence: TGTGCCAGCAGCCAAGATTGGGGACACCAAGAGACCCAGTACTTC.

This chain connects TRBV27 to TRBJ2-7; either TRBD1 or TRBD2 may supply D (5 bases each). The CDR3 has 12 amino acids. The V and J ends lost 6 bases and 3 bases respectively, with 9 bases between them. The germline gives CDR1 MNHEY, CDR2 SMNVEV (reference sequence). CDR3 DNA: TGTGCCAGCAGCCCGGGGCTCTACGAGCAGTACTTC. Its protein product is CASSPGLYEQYF.

This chain uses TRBV5-4 with TRBJ2-7; 10 positions match TRBD2. The V and J ends lost 2 bases and 2 bases, in that order; junction bases with no gene match: 7. Germline CDR1 and CDR2: SGHNT and YYREEE (reference sequence). CDR3 length: 16 amino acids. CDR3 region: CASSLSLAGEAYEQYF. CDR3 DNA: TGTGCCAGCAGCTTATCCCTAGCGGGGGAGGCCTACGAGCAGTACTTC.

Notes on this clone: Other DNA sequences from this sample encode an identical CDR3 as well. The chain couples TRBV5-1 to TRBJ2-7; 8 bases line up with TRBD1. CDR3 length equals 15 residues. Per the germline V gene, CDR1 is SGHRS and CDR2 is YFSETQ. Trimming removed 0 bases from V and 2 bases from J; junction bases left unmatched: 4. This CDR3 reads CASSLEGTGPYEQYF. CDR3 DNA sequence: TGCGCCAGCAGCTTGGAGGGGACAGGACCCTACGAGCAGTACTTC.

The chain is built from TRBV5-1 and TRBJ2-4; tentative D call: TRBD2 (5 bases). V lost 5 bases and J lost 7, with 10 bases in between. Germline CDR1 is SGHRS and CDR2 is YFSETQ. This CDR3 comprises 12 residues. The CDR3, as DNA: TGCGCCAGCAGGGGCGAGGGTAACATTCAGTACTTC. Amino acids: CASRGEGNIQYF. Full variable domain (rest looked up from reference TRBV5-1 and TRBJ2-4): KAGVTQTPRYLIKTRGQQVTLSCSPISGHRSVSWYQQTPGQGLQFLFEYFSETQRNKGNFPGRFSGRQFSNSRSEMNVSTLELGDSALYLCASRGEGNIQYFGAGTRLSVL.

V usage is TRBV6-4 and J usage is TRBJ2-1; D gene uncertain. The CDR3 is made up of 13 amino acids. Per the germline V gene, CDR1 is MRHNA and CDR2 is SNTAGT. Trimming pared 0 bases from V and 4 bases from J, leaving 4 bases between. The CDR3: CASSDSLYNEQFF. The CDR3 DNA sequence: TGTGCCAGCAGTGACTCGCTGTACAATGAGCAGTTCTTC.